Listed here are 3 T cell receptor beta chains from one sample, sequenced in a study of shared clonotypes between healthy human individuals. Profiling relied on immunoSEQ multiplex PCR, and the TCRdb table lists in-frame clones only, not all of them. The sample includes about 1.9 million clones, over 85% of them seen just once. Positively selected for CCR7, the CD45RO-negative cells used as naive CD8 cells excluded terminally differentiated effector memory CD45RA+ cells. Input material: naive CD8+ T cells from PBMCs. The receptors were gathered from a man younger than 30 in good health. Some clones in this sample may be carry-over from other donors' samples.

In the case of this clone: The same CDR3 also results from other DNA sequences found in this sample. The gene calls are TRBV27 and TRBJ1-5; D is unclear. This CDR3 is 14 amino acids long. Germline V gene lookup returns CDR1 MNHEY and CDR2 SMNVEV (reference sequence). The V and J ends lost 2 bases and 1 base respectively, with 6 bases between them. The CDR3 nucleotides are TGTGCCAGCAGTTTACAGGCCAGCAATCAGCCCCAGCATTTT. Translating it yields CASSLQASNQPQHF.

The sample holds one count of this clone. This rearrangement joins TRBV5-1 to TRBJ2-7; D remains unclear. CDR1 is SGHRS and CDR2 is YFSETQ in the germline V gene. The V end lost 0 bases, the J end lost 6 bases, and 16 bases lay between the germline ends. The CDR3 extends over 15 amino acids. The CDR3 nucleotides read TGCGCCAGCAGCTTGGATCAGAGTTTTCGGTCCGAGCAGTACTTC. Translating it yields CASSLDQSFRSEQYF.

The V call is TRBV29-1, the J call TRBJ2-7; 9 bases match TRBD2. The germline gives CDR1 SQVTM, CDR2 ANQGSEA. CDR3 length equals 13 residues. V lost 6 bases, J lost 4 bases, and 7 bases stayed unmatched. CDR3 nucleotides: TGCAGCGTCTTAGCGGGAGTGAGTTACGAGCAGTACTTC. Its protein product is CSVLAGVSYEQYF.